These 17 T cell receptor beta chains originate from one sample sequenced in a study of regulatory T cells in long-lasting Graves disease. Time point indicated: persistent/refractory GD, antithyroid drugs over 5 years with positive TRAb. Construction of the TCR library relied on RNA isolated from PBMCs. In building TCR beta libraries, iRepertoire HTBI primers were used together with Arm-PCR of CDR3 regions. One entry per CDR3 protein results from TCRdb running MiXCR on the multiplex PCR reads. The repertoire holds some 450,000 distinct CDR3 sequences, with 23% as singletons. The material was peripheral blood mononuclear cells (PBMCs), obtained when the disease was refractory, from a patient treated with antithyroid drugs. The receptor source for this set is a female donor with Graves disease.

This clonotype was picked up a small number of times. The genes are TRBV11-2 and TRBJ2-4; D gene uncertain. The CDR3 length is 16 residues. In germline, CDR1 is SGHAT, CDR2 FQNNGV. The V end was cut by 5 bases, the J end by 5 bases, with 19 bases between. The CDR3 reads CASSPKPHPGENIQYF. In nucleotides, the CDR3 is TGTGCCAGCAGCCCCAAACCACACCCTGGGGAAAACATTCAGTACTTC.

The sample holds many counts of this clonotype. The CDR3 sequence is CASSLTGQGEKLFF. CDR3 in DNA: TGTGCCAGCAGCTTAACAGGGCAGGGTGAAAAACTGTTTTTT. V usage is TRBV7-6 and J usage is TRBJ1-4; tentatively, D is TRBD1 (6 bases). V lost 2 bases to trimming and J lost 7 bases, with 11 bases between them. The CDR3 loop spans 14 amino acids. Germline V gene lookup returns CDR1 SGHVS and CDR2 FNYEAQ.

On this clonotype: Here the CDR3 omits its conserved ending phenylalanine or tryptophan, so a read error is the likely source. The limits of the CDR3 on the DNA are not certain, so only TCRdb's listed CDR3 is given. The CDR3 loop is CASSGEWFSAHS. The chain combines TRBV7-2 with TRBJ2-7; the D call of TRBD2 is as the table states it, not checked on the DNA. With termini counted, the CDR3 has 12 amino acids. The V gene's germline CDR1 is SGHTA and CDR2 FQGNSA.

There are many counts of this clonotype. The chain combines TRBV15 with TRBJ1-1; 7 bases match TRBD1. There are 13 residues in the CDR3. CDR1 and CDR2 from the germline V gene are LNHNV and YYDKDF (reference sequence). V dropped 6 bases and J dropped 14; count of bases not matched to a gene: 15. DNA for the CDR3: TGTGCCACCAGGCCGGGACAGCCCACGGGGCAGTTCTTT. Amino acid sequence: CATRPGQPTGQFF.

The gene calls are TRBV5-1 and TRBJ2-7; D is perhaps TRBD1 or TRBD2 (6 bases each). There are 14 residues in the CDR3. Germline V CDR1 and CDR2: SGHRS, YFSETQ. Trimming left V 6 bases short and J 2 bases short, with 15 bases between. This CDR3 reads CASKPEGVAYEQYF. In DNA form, the CDR3 reads TGCGCCAGCAAACCGGAGGGGGTTGCCTACGAGCAGTACTTC. Combining the CDR3 with reference TRBV5-1 and TRBJ2-7 gives the whole variable domain KAGVTQTPRYLIKTRGQQVTLSCSPISGHRSVSWYQQTPGQGLQFLFEYFSETQRNKGNFPGRFSGRQFSNSRSEMNVSTLELGDSALYLCASKPEGVAYEQYFGPGTRLTVT.

At least ten counts were recorded for this clonotype. V usage is TRBV28 and J usage is TRBJ2-5, with 8 nucleotides matching TRBD2. Germline-derived CDR1 and CDR2 are MDHEN and SYDVKM. CDR3 size: 14 residues. The trim removed 2 bases at V and 5 bases at J, leaving 4 bases unmatched. The chain's CDR3 is CASSLQAGVETQYF. CDR3 bases: TGTGCCAGCAGTTTACAAGCGGGAGTGGAGACCCAGTACTTC.

This clonotype showed up many times. This chain links TRBV20-1 with TRBJ2-7; tentatively, D is TRBD1 (6 bases). The ends were cut back, 1 base at V and 2 bases at J, with 18 bases in the middle. Germline lookup yields CDR1 DFQATT and CDR2 SNEGSKA (reference sequence). This CDR3 is built from 16 residues. The CDR3 here is CSARVSAGTTTYEQYF. The DNA for the CDR3 is TGCAGTGCTAGAGTATCTGCCGGGACAACGACCTACGAGCAGTACTTC.

This clonotype was counted at least ten times. The chain uses TRBV7-9 and TRBJ1-2, with a possible D match to TRBD1 (6 bases). The CDR3 has 14 amino acids. The ends were cut back, 4 bases at V and 7 bases at J, with 16 bases in the middle. CDR1 is SEHNR and CDR2 is FQNEAQ in the germline V gene (reference sequence). CDR3 DNA: TGTGCCAGCAGCTCCGGGGGGGCAGGCTCTGGCTACACCTTC. Amino acids: CASSSGGAGSGYTF.

The chain is built from TRBV19 and TRBJ2-6, with TRBD1 as a possible D gene (6 bases). The CDR3 is made up of 17 amino acids. V lost 4 bases, J lost 0 bases, and 13 bases lay in between. CDR1 and CDR2 (germline): LNHDA, SQIVND (reference sequence). CDR3 sequence (DNA): TGTGCCAGTAGTACGACAGGAATAAGCTCTGGGGCCAACGTCCTGACTTTC. Protein product: CASSTTGISSGANVLTF.

Many counts were recorded for this clonotype. The chain has TRBV2 and TRBJ1-1; no clear D. CDR1 SNHLY and CDR2 FYNNEI come from the germline V gene. This CDR3 contains 15 residues. V gave up 6 bases and J gave up 1 base, with 15 bases separating them. The CDR3 here is CASRENQSPNTEAFF. The CDR3 nucleotides are TGTGCCAGCAGGGAAAACCAATCCCCGAACACTGAAGCTTTCTTT. The full variable domain, with the rest looked up from reference TRBV2 and TRBJ1-1, is EPEVTQTPSHQVTQMGQEVILRCVPISNHLYFYWYRQILGQKVEFLVSFYNNEISEKSEIFDDQFSVERPDGSNFTLKIRSTKLEDSAMYFCASRENQSPNTEAFFGQGTRLTVV.

The rearrangement links TRBV7-9 to TRBJ2-7; either TRBD1 or TRBD2 may fit D (5 bases each). The CDR3 totals 15 residues. Germline loops: CDR1 SEHNR, CDR2 FQNEAQ (reference sequence). V was trimmed by 11 bases and J by 3 bases, leaving 23 bases between them. For the CDR3, the DNA is TGTGCCGTCAACCAGGGTGAACAACTAGGCTACGAGCAGTACTTC. Translated, it gives CAVNQGEQLGYEQYF. Supplemented by reference TRBV7-9 and TRBJ2-7, the full variable domain reads DTGVSQNPRHKITKRGQNVTFRCDPISEHNRLYWYRQTLGQGPEFLTYFQNEAQLEKSRLLSDRFSAERPKGSFSTLEIQRTEQGDSAMYLCAVNQGEQLGYEQYFGPGTRLTVT.

This clonotype was seen ten or more times. The rearrangement joins TRBV28 to TRBJ1-1; D gene uncertain. CDR1 and CDR2 from the germline V gene are MDHEN and SYDVKM. The V and J ends lost 8 bases and 4 bases respectively, with 23 bases between them. CDR3 size: 16 residues. The CDR3 coding sequence is TGTGCCAGCCGAGCGGGGAGAGGCTCCTCCGGCACTGAAGCTTTCTTT. It encodes CASRAGRGSSGTEAFF. Variable domain in full (rest from reference TRBV28 and TRBJ1-1): DVKVTQSSRYLVKRTGEKVFLECVQDMDHENMFWYRQDPGLGLRLIYFSYDVKMKEKGDIPEGYSVSREKKERFSLILESASTNQTSMYLCASRAGRGSSGTEAFFGQGTRLTVV.

The J gene is TRBJ1-1, the V gene TRBV5-1; D ambiguous. This CDR3 is built from 13 residues. V was trimmed by 3 bases and J by 2 bases, leaving 8 bases between them. In germline, CDR1 is SGHRS, CDR2 YFSETQ. This CDR3 is CASSSLSNTEAFF. The DNA for the CDR3 is TGCGCCAGCAGCTCCCTTTCCAACACTGAAGCTTTCTTT. Based on the CDR3 plus reference TRBV5-1 and TRBJ1-1, the full variable domain is KAGVTQTPRYLIKTRGQQVTLSCSPISGHRSVSWYQQTPGQGLQFLFEYFSETQRNKGNFPGRFSGRQFSNSRSEMNVSTLELGDSALYLCASSSLSNTEAFFGQGTRLTVV.

The chain uses TRBV19 and TRBJ1-5, with a possible D match to TRBD1 (5 bases). Trimming shortened V by 5 bases and J by 4 bases, and 15 bases separated the two germline ends. The CDR3 totals 15 residues. Germline CDR1 reads LNHDA; CDR2 reads SQIVND (reference sequence). Here the CDR3 reads CASSWGDVANQPQHF. Here the CDR3 DNA reads TGTGCCAGTAGTTGGGGGGACGTAGCGAATCAGCCCCAGCATTTT. The entire variable domain, with the rest obtained from reference TRBV19 and TRBJ1-5, is as follows: DGGITQSPKYLFRKEGQNVTLSCEQNLNHDAMYWYRQDPGQGLRLIYYSQIVNDFQKGDIAEGYSVSREKKESFPLTVTSAQKNPTAFYLCASSWGDVANQPQHFGDGTRLSIL.

On this clonotype itself: A clone one base away is much larger, so this may be a read error. V is TRBV10-3 and J is TRBJ1-4; perhaps TRBD1 as D (5 bases). Trimming pared 6 bases from V and 4 bases from J, leaving 15 bases between. The CDR3 contains 15 residues. Looked up from germline, CDR1 is ENHRY and CDR2 is SYGVKD. CDR3 residues: CAIRPGRGINEKLFF. The CDR3 DNA follows: TGTGCCATCAGACCGGGACGGGGAATTAATGAAAAACTGTTTTTT.

This clonotype has more than one count but fewer than ten. The CDR3 reads CAWSLAGGAKNIQYF. CDR3 bases: TGTGCCTGGAGTCTAGCGGGAGGAGCCAAAAACATTCAGTACTTC. The gene calls are TRBV30 and TRBJ2-4, with TRBD2 matching 11 bases. Unmatched junction bases numbered 0, after V lost 2 bases and J lost 0 bases. CDR1 and CDR2 from the germline V gene are GTSNPN and SVGIG (reference sequence). The length of the CDR3 is 15 residues.

This clonotype was observed a handful of times. This chain joins TRBV5-5 and TRBJ1-2; D is unresolved. CDR3 length equals 14 residues. Germline V lookup: CDR1 SGHKS, CDR2 YYEKEE (reference sequence). Trimming pared 3 bases from V and 8 bases from J, leaving 17 bases between. As DNA, the CDR3 is TGTGCCAGCAGCTCACTATCTCGGGAGGAGGGCTACACCTTC. This gives the protein CASSSLSREEGYTF.